One and the same sample provided the 18 T cell receptor beta chains below, sequenced in a study of T cell responses to AZD1222 COVID-19 vaccine. Assay: immunoSEQ multiplex PCR; the TCRdb copy retains only in-frame clones and omits some. The table lists about 150,000 clones, about 90% of them singletons. The sequencing used peripheral blood, collected 28 days after the second AZD1222 dose. These TCRs come from an adult who received the AZD1222 COVID-19 vaccine.

This chain connects TRBV10-3 to TRBJ2-1; the match to TRBD1 covers 7 bases. With V trimmed by 1 base and J by 4 bases, 10 bases remained unmatched. This CDR3 is built from 17 residues. Germline V lookup: CDR1 ENHRY, CDR2 SYGVKD. The CDR3 region is CAISEYLTGTLYNEQFF. The CDR3 DNA is TGTGCCATCAGTGAGTACCTGACAGGGACCCTTTACAATGAGCAGTTCTTC.

This sequence joins TRBV25-1 and TRBJ1-2; D remains ambiguous. Looked up from germline, CDR1 is MGHDK and CDR2 is SYGVNS. This CDR3 contains 13 residues. Trimming removed 2 bases from V and 5 bases from J, with 9 bases in between. This CDR3 is CASSENIRYGYTF. For the CDR3, the DNA is TGTGCCAGCAGTGAAAACATCCGTTATGGCTACACCTTC.

The rearrangement links TRBV28 to TRBJ1-1, with D maybe TRBD1 (6 bases). Germline CDR1 reads MDHEN; CDR2 reads SYDVKM. V was cut by 6 bases and J by 2 bases, with 13 bases left in between. The CDR3 spans 14 residues. The CDR3: CASRETRGNTEAFF. The CDR3 DNA reads as TGTGCCAGCAGGGAGACCAGGGGAAACACTGAAGCTTTCTTT.

About this clone itself: This CDR3 is also generated by other DNA sequences in the sample. This chain uses TRBV7-2 with TRBJ1-2; possibly TRBD1 for D (5 bases). Trimming removed 5 bases from V and 2 bases from J, with 12 bases in between. The germline CDR1 and CDR2 sequences are SGHTA and FQGNSA. This CDR3 spans 14 amino acids. In DNA, the CDR3 is TGTGCCAGCAGCCCTGGAGGGGCCAACTATGGCTACACCTTC. It codes for CASSPGGANYGYTF.

This chain joins TRBV11-2 and TRBJ1-2, with D tentatively TRBD1 (6 bases). CDR1 is SGHAT and CDR2 is FQNNGV in the germline V gene. The CDR3 is made up of 15 amino acids. The V end was cut by 0 bases, the J end by 2 bases, with 10 bases between. The CDR3 reads CASSLEEQGNYGYTF. The CDR3 nucleotides read TGTGCCAGCAGCTTAGAGGAACAGGGAAACTATGGCTACACCTTC.

This clone appeared once. The J gene is TRBJ1-1, the V gene TRBV6-5; no firm D call. The germline V gene has CDR1 MNHEY and CDR2 SVGAGI. The ends were cut back, 7 bases at V and 0 bases at J, with 9 bases in the middle. The CDR3 has 13 residues. CDR3 in DNA: TGTGCCAGCACCTCCTTTTTGAACACTGAAGCTTTCTTT. This translates into CASTSFLNTEAFF.

The V call is TRBV11-3, the J call TRBJ2-7; D is uncertain. The V end was cut by 2 bases, the J end by 6 bases, with 11 bases between. The CDR3 runs 13 residues. The V gene's germline CDR1 is SGHNT and CDR2 YENEEA. The DNA for the CDR3 is TGTGCCAGCAGCTTAAACTACAAGTCCGAGCAGTACTTC. Translated, it gives CASSLNYKSEQYF.

The chain uses TRBV6-2 or TRBV6-3 and TRBJ1-5; TRBD1 is a possible D gene (5 bases). Germline V gives CDR1 MNHEY, CDR2 SVGEGT. The CDR3 length is 15 residues. V shed 6 bases and J shed 0 bases, with 12 bases lying between them. CDR3 residues: CASSTQGYSNQPQHF. CDR3 nucleotide sequence: TGTGCCAGCAGCACCCAGGGCTATAGCAATCAGCCCCAGCATTTT.

This chain uses TRBV4-3 with TRBJ2-2, with D possibly matching TRBD2 (5 bases). Germline loops: CDR1 LGHNA, CDR2 YSLEER. This CDR3 is 20 amino acids long. Between the trimmed V and J ends, which lost 0 bases and 5 bases, there was a span of 25 bases. The CDR3 nucleotides read TGCGCCAGCAGCCAAGAGGGTTCTCTAGCCCCTGTCTTAGGGACCGGGGAGCTGTTTTTT. As protein: CASSQEGSLAPVLGTGELFF.

The V gene is TRBV6-5, the J gene TRBJ2-4, with TRBD2 as a possible D gene (6 bases). V lost 2 bases to trimming and J lost 2 bases, with 10 bases between them. CDR3 length: 15 residues. Germline V gene data show CDR1 as MNHEY and CDR2 as SVGAGI. The CDR3 is CASSYLRTTKNIQYF. Here the CDR3 DNA reads TGTGCCAGCAGTTACCTCCGGACTACCAAAAACATTCAGTACTTC.

The chain links TRBV10-3 to TRBJ2-3, with TRBD2 matching over 7 bases. J gave up 0 bases and V 10 bases, and 1 base lay outside the gene matches. The germline gives CDR1 ENHRY, CDR2 SYGVKD. This CDR3 comprises 12 residues. CDR3 sequence reads: CANSGSTDTQYF. CDR3 sequence (DNA): TGTGCCAATAGCGGGAGCACAGATACGCAGTATTTT.

The rearrangement joins TRBV30 to TRBJ2-3; D unclear. This CDR3 is built from 15 residues. Germline CDR1 GTSNPN, CDR2 SVGIG (reference sequence). V was clipped by 2 bases and J by 0 bases, with 12 bases between them. This chain's CDR3 is CAWSLRQGSTDTQYF. CDR3 DNA: TGTGCCTGGAGTTTGAGACAAGGGAGCACAGATACGCAGTATTTT.

This rearrangement joins TRBV28 to TRBJ2-1; D tentatively reads TRBD1 or TRBD2 (6 bases each). This CDR3 is built from 13 residues. Trimming removed 7 bases at V and 12 bases at J, with 19 bases between. Germline loops: CDR1 MDHEN, CDR2 SYDVKM. DNA of the CDR3: TGTGCCAGCACCCAATGGGGGGCTACCAGGCAGTTCTTC. Translation: CASTQWGATRQFF. Together with reference TRBV28 and TRBJ2-1, the CDR3 gives the full variable domain: DVKVTQSSRYLVKRTGEKVFLECVQDMDHENMFWYRQDPGLGLRLIYFSYDVKMKEKGDIPEGYSVSREKKERFSLILESASTNQTSMYLCASTQWGATRQFFGPGTRLTVL.

The chain employs TRBV2 and TRBJ1-2; D remains unclear. Germline V gene sequence: CDR1 SNHLY, CDR2 FYNNEI. V lost 6 bases and J 7 bases, leaving 15 bases between the germline ends. This CDR3 region has 13 residues. CDR3 sequence: CASSTTMGPGYTF. The CDR3 nucleotides read TGTGCCAGCAGCACCACTATGGGTCCTGGCTACACCTTC.

This chain connects TRBV6-2 or TRBV6-3 to TRBJ2-5; the D is unclear. This CDR3 is 12 amino acids long. Deletions cut 2 bases from V and 4 bases from J, with 5 bases between. Germline V gene sequence: CDR1 MNHEY, CDR2 SVGEGT. The chain's CDR3 is CASSYRAETQYF. The CDR3 DNA reads as TGTGCCAGCAGTTACAGGGCAGAGACCCAGTACTTC.

The chain joins TRBV28 to TRBJ2-7, with TRBD2 matching 12 bases. Per the germline V gene, CDR1 is MDHEN and CDR2 is SYDVKM. V gave up 3 bases and J gave up 3 bases; unmatched junction bases: 12. CDR3 length: 18 residues. Here the CDR3 DNA reads TGTGCCAGCAGTTTTTTTTGGCCTAGCGGGAGGGACAGCTACGAGCAGTACTTC. Translation: CASSFFWPSGRDSYEQYF.

The chain links TRBV6-5 to TRBJ1-5, with TRBD1 matching 9 bases. V lost 5 bases to trimming and J lost 4 bases; unmatched junction nucleotides: 3. The CDR3 contains 14 residues. Germline values: CDR1 MNHEY, CDR2 SVGAGI. The CDR3 here is CASSRTGVNQPQHF. CDR3 bases: TGTGCCAGCAGTCGGACAGGGGTTAATCAGCCCCAGCATTTT.

This chain joins TRBV27 and TRBJ1-2; TRBD1 matches at 9 bases. CDR3 length equals 14 residues. Looked up from germline, CDR1 is MNHEY and CDR2 is SMNVEV (reference sequence). V was clipped by 4 bases and J by 2 bases; unmatched bases: 2. As DNA, the CDR3 is TGTGCCAGCAGTTACGGGACAGGGAACTATGGCTACACCTTC. It yields the protein CASSYGTGNYGYTF.